The rows below give T cell receptor beta chains drawn from one sample of a study of cytomegalovirus exposure and HLA in healthy donors. Some clones are missing from TCRdb's copy, which holds only in-frame ones; the method was immunoSEQ multiplex PCR. Here the sample spans about 260,000 clones, 84% being singletons. The sequenced material came from PBMCs. Every receptor here comes from a woman between 40 and 50 years old in good health and CMV-seropositive. Each CDR3 is given with its conserved first and last residue. Each record gives: CDR3 length, J gene, clone size, V gene, D gene, CDR3 DNA, CDR3 protein. D genes are given only for firm matches. Some rows mark clone size as missing; the rest say once, few, many or name a class of expanded clone.

14 | TRBJ2-7 | - | TRBV14 | TRBD2 | TGTGCCAGCAGCCGAACTAGCGGGAGCTACGAGCAGTACTTC | CASSRTSGSYEQYF
15 | TRBJ1-6 | once | TRBV28 | TRBD1 | TGTGCCAGCAGTAACCTGGACAGGGAGGATTCACCCCTCCACTTT | CASSNLDREDSPLHF
15 | TRBJ2-5 | - | TRBV7-2 | TRBD1 | TGTGCCAGCAGCTCGGGAGGGACAGGGGGTGAGACCCAGTACTTC | CASSSGGTGGETQYF
16 | TRBJ2-5 | - | TRBV5-1 | TRBD2 | TGCGCCAGCAGCTTGAGGCTAGCGGGAGCGTGGGAGACCCAGTACTTC | CASSLRLAGAWETQYF
16 | TRBJ2-6 | - | TRBV19 | TRBD1 | TGTGCCAGTAAACAGGGGGCAGCCTCTGGGGCCAACGTCCTGACTTTC | CASKQGAASGANVLTF
15 | TRBJ2-2 | once | TRBV14 | - | TGTGCCAGCAGCCGTGGACTAAGGAACACCGGGGAGCTGTTTTTT | CASSRGLRNTGELFF
16 | TRBJ2-3 | - | TRBV7-2 | - | TGTGCCAGCAGCTTAGAGGCGGGAATTTTCACAGATACGCAGTATTTT | CASSLEAGIFTDTQYF
16 | TRBJ2-7 | - | TRBV5-4 | TRBD2 | TGTGCCAGCAGCTTGGGCTTCGGACTAGCGGGAGGGGAGCAGTACTTC | CASSLGFGLAGGEQYF
15 | TRBJ2-7 | - | TRBV7-3 | - | TGTGCCAGCAGCTTAAACGGTACTTTCTCCTACGAGCAGTACTTC | CASSLNGTFSYEQYF
17 | TRBJ2-7 | - | TRBV5-5 | TRBD2 | TGTGCCAGCAGCGGGGGACTAGCGGGAGCCCTCCACTACGAGCAGTACTTC | CASSGGLAGALHYEQYF
13 | TRBJ1-2 | once | TRBV18 | - | TGTGCCAGCTCACCACGACGGGACTATGGCTACACCTTC | CASSPRRDYGYTF
17 | TRBJ2-7 | - | TRBV27 | TRBD1 | TGTGCCAGCAGCTTCTCAACAGGGGGACCTAGCTCCTACGAGCAGTACTTC | CASSFSTGGPSSYEQYF
10 | TRBJ2-1 | - | TRBV7-9 | - | TGTGCCAGCAGTGTATATGAGCAGTTCTTC | CASSVYEQFF
16 | TRBJ1-2 | - | TRBV30 | - | TGTGCCTGGAGTAACGGTCGGGACACGAGAATCTATGGCTACACCTTC | CAWSNGRDTRIYGYTF
13 | TRBJ2-7 | once | TRBV29-1 | TRBD1 | TGCAGCGTTTCTGGGACAGGGCAAGGCGAGCAGTACTTC | CSVSGTGQGEQYF
17 | TRBJ2-1 | - | TRBV12-1 | - | TGTGCCAGCAGCTTTGGTTTCCGGGGACACCGGTACAATGAGCAGTTCTTC | CASSFGFRGHRYNEQFF
14 | TRBJ2-7 | - | TRBV19 | - | TGTGCCAGTAGTATAGGACCAGGGCCCTACGAGCAGTACTTC | CASSIGPGPYEQYF
19 | TRBJ2-3 | - | TRBV30 | TRBD2 | TGTGCCTGGAGTGTACGTAGGCTAGCGGGAGGGCCCGGGGCAGATACGCAGTATTTT | CAWSVRRLAGGPGADTQYF
18 | TRBJ2-1 | - | TRBV21-1 | - | TGTGCCAGCAGCCTCCCCGAGGGACAGGGAAGAAAATACAATGAGCAGTTCTTC | CASSLPEGQGRKYNEQFF
14 | TRBJ1-4 | few | TRBV4-3 | - | TGCGCCAGCAACCGGGGGACGGAAAATGAAAAACTGTTTTTT | CASNRGTENEKLFF
14 | TRBJ1-4 | - | TRBV7-2 | TRBD1 | TGTGCCAGCAGCTTAACAGGGGGCCAAGAAAAACTGTTTTTT | CASSLTGGQEKLFF
13 | TRBJ1-5 | - | TRBV7-2 | - | TGTGCCAGCAGCTCCCGACAGGCAGAAACCCAGCATTTT | CASSSRQAETQHF